What follows are 2 T cell receptor beta chains derived from one specimen sequenced in a study of neurological immune-mediated disorders. TCRdb analysed the 5' RACE reads with MiXCR anew, one entry per CDR3 protein. Of under 25,000 distinct CDR3 sequences detected, roughly 2.5% appear once; the ten largest clones hold 5.5%. Sequenced input: PBMCs. Source of these receptors: a woman in her late teens or twenties with multiple sclerosis.

This clonotype was found many times. V gene TRBV5-1 combines with J gene TRBJ1-1, with 7 bases fitting TRBD1. V shed 3 bases and J 4 bases; nucleotides not matched to a gene: 6. The CDR3 contains 14 residues. Germline assignment: CDR1 SGHRS and CDR2 YFSETQ. The CDR3 DNA follows: TGCGCCAGCAGCTCCGGGACAGTAGGCACTGAAGCTTTCTTT. Its protein product is CASSSGTVGTEAFF.

This clonotype was recorded many times. The chain joins TRBV27 to TRBJ1-1, with a possible D match to TRBD1 (5 bases). Trimming left V 6 bases short and J 8 bases short, with 10 bases between. In germline, CDR1 is MNHEY, CDR2 SMNVEV (reference sequence). The CDR3 consists of 11 residues. CDR3 amino acids: CASRHGTEAFF. For the CDR3, the DNA is TGTGCCAGCAGGCACGGGACGGAAGCTTTCTTT.